Presented here are 27 T cell receptor beta chains from one specimen sequenced in a study of Graves' ophthalmopathy and Graves' hyperthyroidism. RNA transcripts were the source from which TCR beta CDR3 regions were amplified. Amplification began with first-round RT-PCR using HTBI primers, then second-round multiplex PCR was performed. TCRdb reprocessed the multiplex PCR reads with MiXCR, giving one entry per CDR3 protein. The repertoire holds a few hundred thousand distinct CDR3 sequences, with about 17% as singletons. Specimen: peripheral blood. Source of these receptors: an adult man with Graves' ophthalmopathy.

This chain links TRBV29-1 with TRBJ2-7; 9 bases map to TRBD2. This CDR3 is built from 14 residues. Trimming cost V 4 bases and J 4 bases; bases outside gene matches: 8. The germline V gene has CDR1 SQVTM and CDR2 ANQGSEA. The CDR3 region has the DNA TGCAGCGTTGGTGGAGCGGGAGGCTTGTACGAGCAGTACTTC. This sequence encodes CSVGGAGGLYEQYF.

This clonotype has a count of ten or more. The V and J genes are TRBV30 and TRBJ1-5, with D tentatively TRBD1 (5 bases). Trimming took 2 bases from V and 3 from J, leaving 8 bases between them. Germline values: CDR1 GTSNPN, CDR2 SVGIG (reference sequence). This CDR3 spans 13 amino acids. This chain's CDR3 is CAWSNRYNQPQHF. CDR3 coding DNA: TGTGCCTGGAGTAACAGGTACAATCAGCCCCAGCATTTT.

This clonotype was observed many times. The chain recombines TRBV3-1 with TRBJ2-5; no clear D. Trimming removed 1 base at V and 1 base at J, with 1 base between. The CDR3 consists of 12 residues. Per germline, CDR1 LGHDT and CDR2 YNNKEL (reference sequence). The CDR3 protein is CASSQAQETQYF. CDR3 nucleotides: TGTGCCAGCAGCCAAGCCCAAGAGACCCAGTACTTC.

The gene calls are TRBV18 and TRBJ2-2; D gene ambiguous. Germline CDR1 is KGHSH and CDR2 is LQKENI. Trimming took off 1 base at V and 0 bases at J, with 3 bases between the two ends. The CDR3 covers 14 residues. The CDR3 bases are TGTGCCAGCTCACCACAGTCGAACACCGGGGAGCTGTTTTTT. This gives the protein CASSPQSNTGELFF.

This clonotype was found many times. The rearrangement links TRBV6-5 to TRBJ1-3; 7 bases align to TRBD1. Germline trimming cut 4 bases from V and 1 base from J; bases unmatched to any gene: 10. Germline assignment: CDR1 MNHEY and CDR2 SVGAGI. This CDR3 is 17 amino acids long. The CDR3 spells CASSSGRGGISGNTIYF. CDR3 nucleotide sequence: TGTGCCAGCAGTTCGGGCAGGGGGGGCATTTCTGGAAACACCATATATTTT.

This clonotype was observed many times. A read error may explain this, as a much larger clone is one base away. The chain recombines TRBV20-1 with TRBJ1-1, with D perhaps TRBD1 (6 bases). Germline V gene lookup returns CDR1 DFQATT and CDR2 SNEGSKA (reference sequence). This CDR3 comprises 14 residues. V dropped 6 bases and J dropped 0 bases, with 14 bases sitting between them. The CDR3 DNA follows: TGCAGTGCCCCGAGGGGGGATATGAACACTGAAGCTTTCTTT. Protein product: CSAPRGDMNTEAFF.

This clonotype came up many times. The chain carries TRBV6-5 and TRBJ2-7; 14 nucleotides agree with TRBD2. This CDR3 comprises 15 residues. V shed 6 bases and J 0 bases; nucleotides not matched to a gene: 1. The germline gives CDR1 MNHEY, CDR2 SVGAGI. The CDR3 is CASSGLAGGSYEQYF. CDR3 coding DNA: TGTGCCAGCAGCGGACTAGCGGGGGGCTCCTACGAGCAGTACTTC.

This clonotype has ten or more counts. The rearrangement joins TRBV7-9 to TRBJ2-5; tentatively, D is TRBD2 (6 bases). CDR3 size: 14 residues. The V gene's germline CDR1 is SEHNR and CDR2 FQNEAQ (reference sequence). V lost 1 base and J lost 9, with 15 bases in between. The CDR3 coding sequence is TGTGCCAGCAGCTTAGGGGAGCCTGAGCGGGCCCAGTACTTC. This encodes CASSLGEPERAQYF.

There are many counts of this clonotype. The V gene is TRBV20-1, the J gene TRBJ2-7, with 9 bases fitting TRBD1. Germline V gene lookup returns CDR1 DFQATT and CDR2 SNEGSKA (reference sequence). The CDR3 runs 14 residues. J was trimmed by 1 base and V by 5 bases; bases with no gene match: 6. CDR3 coding DNA: TGCAGTGCTGACTCCGGACAGGGGTCCTACGAGCAGTACTTC. Its protein is CSADSGQGSYEQYF.

This clonotype was seen repeatedly, ten times or more. The chain employs TRBV2 and TRBJ1-6, with 7 bases matching TRBD1. The CDR3 is made up of 14 amino acids. Germline V gene lookup returns CDR1 SNHLY and CDR2 FYNNEI. J was trimmed by 7 bases and V by 3 bases; bases with no gene match: 3. The DNA for the CDR3 is TGTGCCAGCAGTGATGACAGGGAAAATTCACCCCTCCACTTT. It codes for CASSDDRENSPLHF.

This clonotype was seen many times. V gene TRBV28 combines with J gene TRBJ1-5; D possibly corresponds to TRBD1 (5 bases). Trimming removed 7 bases from V and 5 bases from J, with 15 bases in between. The germline V gene encodes CDR1 MDHEN and CDR2 SYDVKM. The CDR3 loop spans 14 amino acids. The CDR3 bases are TGTGCCAGCACCACGGTGCAGGGTCATCAGCCCCAGCATTTT. Translated: CASTTVQGHQPQHF.

In this sample, this clonotype turned up many times. A clone one base away is much larger, so this may be a read error. The chain recombines TRBV12-3 or TRBV12-4 with TRBJ1-5; perhaps TRBD1 as D (5 bases). The V end was cut by 5 bases, the J end by 2 bases, with 13 bases between. The CDR3 covers 15 residues. The CDR3 DNA reads TGTGCCAGCAGTCTTGAGGGGCGAGGCAATCAGCCCCAGCATTTT. This codes for CASSLEGRGNQPQHF.

This clonotype was counted at least ten times. The genes are TRBV6-1 and TRBJ2-5, with D possibly being TRBD1 or TRBD2 (5 bases each). Per the germline V gene, CDR1 is MNHNS and CDR2 is SASEGT. Trimming shortened V by 7 bases and J by 1 base, and 19 bases separated the two germline ends. The CDR3 is made up of 16 amino acids. DNA for the CDR3: TGTGCCAGCAATGTTTTCGAGGGGTTACTCCAAGAGACCCAGTACTTC. This gives the protein CASNVFEGLLQETQYF.

This clonotype has a count of ten or more. This chain uses TRBV7-3 with TRBJ2-5, with 8 nucleotides matching TRBD2. Germline loops: CDR1 SGHTA, CDR2 FQGTGA. The junction had 9 bases not matched to a gene; V was cut back by 1 base and J by 5 bases. The CDR3 has 16 residues. The CDR3 DNA follows: TGTGCCAGCAGCTTAAACGCGGGAGGCGTCCTCGAGACCCAGTACTTC. It specifies CASSLNAGGVLETQYF.

This clonotype was counted many times. This chain uses TRBV15 with TRBJ2-7; possible D gene TRBD1, 6 bases. Germline V CDR1 and CDR2: LNHNV, YYDKDF (reference sequence). Trimming took off 4 bases at V and 1 base at J, with 20 bases between the two ends. The length of the CDR3 is 17 residues. The chain's CDR3 is CATSIEGLGDNSYEQYF. For the CDR3, the DNA is TGTGCCACCAGCATAGAGGGGCTCGGGGACAATTCCTACGAGCAGTACTTC.

J is TRBJ1-6 and V is TRBV6-1, with a weak D call TRBD1 (6 bases). Germline-derived CDR1 and CDR2 are MNHNS and SASEGT. The CDR3 is 12 amino acids. The V gene lost 11 bases and the J gene lost 10 bases, with 15 bases spanning the gap. The CDR3 spells CAGLGGGSPLHF. The CDR3 DNA is TGTGCCGGACTAGGGGGGGGATCACCCCTCCACTTT.

This clonotype was recorded at least ten times. The rearrangement joins TRBV29-1 to TRBJ1-5; weak D call: TRBD1 (5 bases). CDR1 and CDR2 (germline): SQVTM, ANQGSEA. V was trimmed by 4 bases and J by 1 base, leaving 11 bases between them. The CDR3 has 14 residues. CDR3 sequence: CSVASGTSNQPQHF. The CDR3 DNA follows: TGCAGCGTTGCCTCAGGGACCAGCAATCAGCCCCAGCATTTT.

This clonotype was seen only a few times. The junction and the germline gene differ at one end; a read error may be behind it. The chain recombines TRBV27 with TRBJ2-5, with D maybe TRBD1 (5 bases). This CDR3 is built from 15 residues. The V gene's germline CDR1 is MNHEY and CDR2 SMNVEV (reference sequence). The CDR3 DNA follows: TGTGCCAGCAGGTCTATAGGACAAACCCAAGAGACCCGGTACTTC. It encodes CASRSIGQTQETRYF.

This clonotype came up many times. V is TRBV7-9 and J is TRBJ2-5, with TRBD1 matching over 11 bases. The CDR3 consists of 14 residues. The germline gives CDR1 SEHNR, CDR2 FQNEAQ (reference sequence). V dropped 6 bases and J dropped 5; count of bases not matched to a gene: 5. The DNA of the CDR3 is TGTGCCAGCAGAGCGGACAGGGGGCGGGAGACCCAGTACTTC. This gives the protein CASRADRGRETQYF.

This clonotype was seen ten or more times. The chain carries TRBV24-1 and TRBJ2-5; TRBD1 matches 11 bases. Trimming took 4 bases from V and 1 from J; bases not matched to a gene: 4. Germline V gene lookup returns CDR1 KGHDR and CDR2 SFDVKD. The CDR3 extends over 16 amino acids. The CDR3 loop reads CATSESGTGGQETQYF. Written as DNA, the CDR3 is TGTGCCACCAGTGAATCCGGGACAGGGGGCCAAGAGACCCAGTACTTC.

This clonotype has at least ten counts. The genes are TRBV28 and TRBJ2-7; D unclear. CDR3 length: 15 amino acids. V was shortened by 2 bases and J by 2 bases, with 13 bases between the two germline ends. Germline assignment: CDR1 MDHEN and CDR2 SYDVKM. The CDR3 DNA follows: TGTGCCAGCAGTTTAGGATACGGTCGAACCTACGAGCAGTACTTC. The encoded protein is CASSLGYGRTYEQYF.

Many counts were recorded for this clonotype. This chain connects TRBV12-3 or TRBV12-4 to TRBJ1-2; D not resolved. The ends were cut back, 5 bases at V and 6 bases at J, with 13 bases in the middle. The CDR3 totals 13 residues. DNA of the CDR3: TGTGCCAGCAGTCCAGACGGTCAAGATGGCTACACCTTC. Residues: CASSPDGQDGYTF.

This clonotype showed up many times. V and J are TRBV18 and TRBJ1-1, with a possible D match to TRBD1 (5 bases). Germline V lookup: CDR1 KGHSH, CDR2 LQKENI. Deletions cut 5 bases from V and 2 bases from J, with 15 bases between. The CDR3 is made up of 15 amino acids. The CDR3 loop reads CASSSQQRGNTEAFF. As DNA, the CDR3 is TGTGCCAGCTCATCGCAGCAGAGGGGCAACACTGAAGCTTTCTTT.

This clonotype appeared a single time. The chain has TRBV6-1 and TRBJ1-1; possibly TRBD1 for D (6 bases). Trimming shortened V by 6 bases and J by 1 base, and 12 bases separated the two germline ends. Germline V gene sequence: CDR1 MNHNS, CDR2 SASEGT. The CDR3 totals 14 residues. CDR3 in amino acids: CASRKQGGNTEAFF. CDR3 in DNA: TGTGCCAGCAGGAAACAGGGTGGGAACACTGAAGCTTTCTTT.

In this sample, this clonotype turned up many times. CDR3 loop: CASSLELAGPREQYF. The DNA of the CDR3 is TGTGCCAGCAGCTTAGAACTAGCGGGACCACGGGAGCAGTACTTC. V gene TRBV11-2 combines with J gene TRBJ2-7; 10 nucleotides agree with TRBD2. The CDR3 has 15 residues. J was trimmed by 7 bases and V by 0 bases; bases with no gene match: 6. Germline V gene lookup returns CDR1 SGHAT and CDR2 FQNNGV.

Many counts were recorded for this clonotype. The chain is built from TRBV2 and TRBJ2-5; D gene unclear. Trimming shortened V by 7 bases and J by 4 bases, and 10 bases separated the two germline ends. This CDR3 has 12 residues. Germline CDR1 and CDR2: SNHLY and FYNNEI. The CDR3 sequence: CASIRGGETQYF. CDR3 nucleotides: TGTGCCAGCATCAGAGGCGGAGAGACCCAGTACTTC.

This clonotype has a count of ten or more. The J gene is TRBJ2-3, the V gene TRBV6-2 or TRBV6-3; no clear D. The germline gives CDR1 MNHEY, CDR2 SVGEGT. CDR3 length: 14 amino acids. The ends were cut back, 4 bases at V and 3 bases at J, with 11 bases in the middle. The CDR3 bases are TGTGCCAGCAGTTGGGCAGGAAAGACAGATACGCAGTATTTT. Translating it yields CASSWAGKTDTQYF.